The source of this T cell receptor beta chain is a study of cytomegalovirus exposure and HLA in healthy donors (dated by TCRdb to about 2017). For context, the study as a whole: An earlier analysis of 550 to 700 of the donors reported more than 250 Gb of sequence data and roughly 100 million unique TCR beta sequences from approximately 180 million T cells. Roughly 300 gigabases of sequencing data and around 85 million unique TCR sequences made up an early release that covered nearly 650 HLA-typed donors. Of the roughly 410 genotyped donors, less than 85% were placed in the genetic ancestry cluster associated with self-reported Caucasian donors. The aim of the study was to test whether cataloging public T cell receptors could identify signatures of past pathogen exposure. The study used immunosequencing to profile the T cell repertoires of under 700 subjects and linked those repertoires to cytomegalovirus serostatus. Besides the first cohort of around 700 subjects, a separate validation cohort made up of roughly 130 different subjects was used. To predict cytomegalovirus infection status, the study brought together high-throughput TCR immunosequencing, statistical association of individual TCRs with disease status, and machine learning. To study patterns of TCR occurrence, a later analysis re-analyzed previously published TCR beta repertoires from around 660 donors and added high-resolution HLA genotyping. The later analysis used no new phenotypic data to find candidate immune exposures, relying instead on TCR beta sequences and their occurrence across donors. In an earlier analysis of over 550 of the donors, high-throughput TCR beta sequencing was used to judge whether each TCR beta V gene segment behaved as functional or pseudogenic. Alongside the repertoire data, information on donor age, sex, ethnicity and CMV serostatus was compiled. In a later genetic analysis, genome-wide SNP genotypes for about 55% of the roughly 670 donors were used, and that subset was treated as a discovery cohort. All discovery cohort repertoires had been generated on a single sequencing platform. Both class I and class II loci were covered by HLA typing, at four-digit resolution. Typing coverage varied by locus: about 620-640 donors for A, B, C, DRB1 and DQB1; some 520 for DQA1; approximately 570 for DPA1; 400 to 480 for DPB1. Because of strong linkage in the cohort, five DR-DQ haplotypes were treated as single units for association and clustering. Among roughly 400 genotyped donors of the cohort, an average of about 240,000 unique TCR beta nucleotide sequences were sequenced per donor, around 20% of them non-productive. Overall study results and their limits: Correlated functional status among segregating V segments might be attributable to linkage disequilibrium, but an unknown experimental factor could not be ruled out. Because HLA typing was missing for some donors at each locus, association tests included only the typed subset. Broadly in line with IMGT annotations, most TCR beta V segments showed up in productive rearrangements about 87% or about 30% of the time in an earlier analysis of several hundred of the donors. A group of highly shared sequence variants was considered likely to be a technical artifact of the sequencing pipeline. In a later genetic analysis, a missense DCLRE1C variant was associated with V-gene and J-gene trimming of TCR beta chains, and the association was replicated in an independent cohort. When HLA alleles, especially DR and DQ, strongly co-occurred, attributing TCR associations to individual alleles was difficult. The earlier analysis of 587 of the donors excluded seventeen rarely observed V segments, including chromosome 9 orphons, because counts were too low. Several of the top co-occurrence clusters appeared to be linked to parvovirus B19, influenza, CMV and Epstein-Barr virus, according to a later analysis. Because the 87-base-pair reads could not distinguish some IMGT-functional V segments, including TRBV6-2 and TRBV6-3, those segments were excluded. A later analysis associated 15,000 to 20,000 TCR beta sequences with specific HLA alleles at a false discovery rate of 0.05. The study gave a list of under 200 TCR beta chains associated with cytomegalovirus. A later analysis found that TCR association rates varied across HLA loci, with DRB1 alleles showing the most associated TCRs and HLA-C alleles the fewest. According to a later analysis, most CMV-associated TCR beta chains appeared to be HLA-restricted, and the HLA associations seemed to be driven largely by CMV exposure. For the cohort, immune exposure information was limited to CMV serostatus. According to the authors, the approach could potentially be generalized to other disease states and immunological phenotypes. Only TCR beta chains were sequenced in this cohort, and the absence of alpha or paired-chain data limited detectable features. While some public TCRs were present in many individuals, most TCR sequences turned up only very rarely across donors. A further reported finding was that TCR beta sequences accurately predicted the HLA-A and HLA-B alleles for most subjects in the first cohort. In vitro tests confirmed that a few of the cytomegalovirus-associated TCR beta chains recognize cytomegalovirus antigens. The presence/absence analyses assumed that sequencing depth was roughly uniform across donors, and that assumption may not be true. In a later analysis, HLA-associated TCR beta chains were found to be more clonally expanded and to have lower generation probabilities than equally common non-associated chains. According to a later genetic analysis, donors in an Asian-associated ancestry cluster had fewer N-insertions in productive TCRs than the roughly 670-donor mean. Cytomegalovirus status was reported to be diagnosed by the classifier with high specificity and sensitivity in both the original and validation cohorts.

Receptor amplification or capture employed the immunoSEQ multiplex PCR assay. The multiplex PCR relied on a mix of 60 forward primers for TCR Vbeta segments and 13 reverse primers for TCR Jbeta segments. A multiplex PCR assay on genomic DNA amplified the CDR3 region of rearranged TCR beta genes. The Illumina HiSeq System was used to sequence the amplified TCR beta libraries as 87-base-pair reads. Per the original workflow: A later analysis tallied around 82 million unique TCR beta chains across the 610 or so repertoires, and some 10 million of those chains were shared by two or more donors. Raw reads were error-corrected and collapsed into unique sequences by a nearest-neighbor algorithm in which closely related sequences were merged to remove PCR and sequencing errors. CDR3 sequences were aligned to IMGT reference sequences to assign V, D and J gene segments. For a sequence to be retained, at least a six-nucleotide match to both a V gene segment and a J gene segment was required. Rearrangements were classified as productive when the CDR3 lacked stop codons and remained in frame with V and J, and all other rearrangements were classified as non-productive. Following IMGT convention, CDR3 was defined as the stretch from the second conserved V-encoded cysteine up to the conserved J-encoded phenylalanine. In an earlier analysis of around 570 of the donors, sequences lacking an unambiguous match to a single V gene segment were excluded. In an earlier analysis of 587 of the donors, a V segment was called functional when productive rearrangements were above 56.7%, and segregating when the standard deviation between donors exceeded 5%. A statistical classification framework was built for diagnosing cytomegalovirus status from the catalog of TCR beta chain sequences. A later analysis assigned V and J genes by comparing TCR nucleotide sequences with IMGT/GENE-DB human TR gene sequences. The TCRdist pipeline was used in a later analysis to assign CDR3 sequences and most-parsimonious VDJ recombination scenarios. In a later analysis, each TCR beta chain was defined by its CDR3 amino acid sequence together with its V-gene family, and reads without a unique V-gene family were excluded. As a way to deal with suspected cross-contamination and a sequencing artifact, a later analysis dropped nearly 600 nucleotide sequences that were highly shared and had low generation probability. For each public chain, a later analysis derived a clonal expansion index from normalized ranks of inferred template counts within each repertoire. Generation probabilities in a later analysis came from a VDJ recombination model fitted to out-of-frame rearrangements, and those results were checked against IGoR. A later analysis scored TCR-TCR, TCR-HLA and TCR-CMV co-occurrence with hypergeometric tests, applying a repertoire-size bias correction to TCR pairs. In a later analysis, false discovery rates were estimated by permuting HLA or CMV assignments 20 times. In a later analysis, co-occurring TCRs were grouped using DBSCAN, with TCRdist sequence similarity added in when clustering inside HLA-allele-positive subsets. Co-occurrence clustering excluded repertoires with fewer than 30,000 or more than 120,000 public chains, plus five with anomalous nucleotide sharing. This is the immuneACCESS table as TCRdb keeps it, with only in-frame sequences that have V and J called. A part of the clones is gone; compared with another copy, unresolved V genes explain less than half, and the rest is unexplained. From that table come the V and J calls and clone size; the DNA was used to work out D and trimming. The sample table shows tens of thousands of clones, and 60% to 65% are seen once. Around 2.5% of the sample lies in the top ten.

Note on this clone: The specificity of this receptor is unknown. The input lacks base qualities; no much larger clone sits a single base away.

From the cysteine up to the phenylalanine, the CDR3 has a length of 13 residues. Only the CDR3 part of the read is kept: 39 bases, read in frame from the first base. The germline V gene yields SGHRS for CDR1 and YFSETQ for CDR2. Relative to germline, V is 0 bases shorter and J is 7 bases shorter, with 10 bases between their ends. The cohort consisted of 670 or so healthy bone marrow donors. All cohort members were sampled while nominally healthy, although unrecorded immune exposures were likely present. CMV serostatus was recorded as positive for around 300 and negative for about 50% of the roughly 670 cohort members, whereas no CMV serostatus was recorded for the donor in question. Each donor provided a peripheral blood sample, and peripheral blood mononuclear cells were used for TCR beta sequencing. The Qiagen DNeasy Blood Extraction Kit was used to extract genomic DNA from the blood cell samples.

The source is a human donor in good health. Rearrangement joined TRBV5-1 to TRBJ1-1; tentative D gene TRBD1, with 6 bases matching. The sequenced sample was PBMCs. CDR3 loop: CASSLGGRNEAFF. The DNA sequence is TGCGCCAGCAGCTTGGGGGGGCGGAATGAAGCTTTCTTT.